The subject of this entry is one T cell receptor (beta chain). Its antigen remains unidentified. The data were taken from a study of CD8 T cells in ankylosing spondylitis. Using its own MiXCR run on the 5' RACE reads, TCRdb lists one record per CDR3 protein. The sample lists under 150,000 distinct CDR3 sequences; roughly 13% were seen once. General observations from the study: Past research had described some motif variants in reactive arthritis synovial fluid and blood. Clones linked to disease, bearing a CD8+ phenotype, were relatively rare in peripheral blood.

This CDR3 comprises 16 residues. Germline V gives CDR1 SGDLS, CDR2 YYNGEE. V lost 3 bases and J lost 2; bases outside the gene matches: 8. The receptor was derived from a female donor with ankylosing spondylitis or in good health (not recorded which). The chain is built from TRBV9 and TRBJ2-3; 8 bases line up with TRBD1. Sequences were obtained from blood, either unsorted or a sorted T cell fraction (not recorded which). The CDR3 here is CASSAGQGQNTDTQYF. The CDR3 nucleotides are TGTGCCAGCAGCGCAGGACAGGGTCAGAACACAGATACGCAGTATTTT.